The sample holds a few counts of the clone carrying this TCR beta chain. Its specificity is not known. The data originate from a study of CD8 T cells in ankylosing spondylitis. Study observations and caveats: Characteristic, it appeared, of ankylosing spondylitis blood was a TCR beta motif of about eight highly homologous variants. Disease-linked clones were CD8+ and relatively rare in peripheral blood. Some of these motif variants have turned up before, in reports on reactive arthritis synovial fluid and blood. The authors reported significant enrichment of disease-linked clones in matched ankylosing spondylitis synovial fluid.

Libraries for TCR beta were made by quantitative 5'-RACE with molecular barcodes. Each CDR3 protein is one row after TCRdb ran MiXCR on the 5' RACE reads. The sample carries about 700,000 distinct CDR3 sequences, around 20% recorded once. The germline CDR1 and CDR2 sequences are ENHRY and SYGVKD. V dropped 2 bases and J dropped 3; count of bases not matched to a gene: 7. The CDR3 has 18 amino acids. Sequenced material: blood, either unsorted or a sorted T cell fraction (not recorded which). This chain joins TRBV10-3 and TRBJ2-2, with 12 bases matching TRBD2. This TCR derives from a male donor with ankylosing spondylitis. The CDR3 DNA reads TGTGCCATCAGTGAGCCTGCGGGACTAGCGGGCTACACCGGGGAGCTGTTTTTT. Encoded protein: CAISEPAGLAGYTGELFF.